These T cell receptor beta chains were read from a single sample in a study of regulatory T cells in long-lasting Graves disease. One entry per CDR3 protein results from TCRdb running MiXCR on the multiplex PCR reads. Here the sample spans 600,000 to 850,000 distinct CDR3 sequences, about 32% being singletons. The input for sequencing was peripheral blood mononuclear cells (PBMCs), taken when the disease was refractory, from a patient treated with antithyroid drugs. The receptors come from a female donor with Graves disease. CDR3s include the opening cysteine and the closing phenylalanine or tryptophan. The D gene is left open where the match is weak. Size values are once, few and many counts, or a class for expanded clones, and some rows have none.

clone_size,d_call,j_call,v_call,cdr3_aa,cdr3_nt
once,-,TRBJ2-5,TRBV20-1,CSGRGSPRSQYF,TGCAGTGGGAGAGGCAGCCCAAGGTCCCAGTACTTC
-,-,TRBJ1-5,TRBV30,CAWGDSNQPQHF,TGTGCCTGGGGGGACTCCAATCAGCCCCAGCATTTT
-,-,TRBJ2-7,TRBV27,CASSFFGSSYEQYF,TGTGCCAGCAGTTTTTTTGGGAGCTCCTACGAGCAGTACTTC
few,-,TRBJ1-1,TRBV19,CASEGRPEAAEAFF,TGTGCCAGTGAGGGACGGCCAGAGGCGGCTGAAGCTTTCTTT
-,-,TRBJ1-3,TRBV7-9,CASSLARVGLSGNTIYF,TGTGCCAGCAGCTTAGCGCGTGTCGGCCTCTCTGGAAACACCATATATTTT
-,TRBD2,TRBJ2-7,TRBV12-3/TRBV12-4,CASSFAGAGTYEQYF,TGTGCCAGCAGTTTCGCGGGAGCCGGAACCTACGAGCAGTACTTC
once,-,TRBJ1-3,TRBV7-6,CASSSTRSGNTIYF,TGTGCCAGCAGCTCGACCCGCTCTGGAAACACCATATATTTT
once,-,TRBJ1-2,TRBV6-1,CASSPEGPVGLLQLYGYTF,TGTGCCAGCAGCCCGGAGGGGCCGGTTGGACTGCTTCAACTATATGGCTACACCTTC
-,TRBD1,TRBJ2-2,TRBV3-1,CASSLRTGGGPGELFF,TGTGCCAGCAGCCTTCGGACAGGGGGCGGCCCCGGGGAGCTGTTTTTT
few,-,TRBJ1-4,TRBV12-3/TRBV12-4,CASSSSIRVEKLFF,TGTGCCAGCAGCTCTTCGATCAGGGTTGAAAAACTGTTTTTT
few,-,TRBJ1-5,TRBV20-1,CSASLFSSGNQPQHF,TGCAGTGCTAGTCTCTTTTCCAGCGGCAATCAGCCCCAGCATTTT
-,-,TRBJ1-2,TRBV27,CASSLLNKRDYGYTF,TGTGCCAGCAGTTTACTTAACAAACGCGACTATGGCTACACCTTC
few,TRBD1,TRBJ1-2,TRBV15,CATSSLIGQGRNYGYTF,TGTGCCACCAGCAGCCTTATTGGACAGGGCCGGAACTATGGCTACACCTTC
-,-,TRBJ2-4,TRBV19,CASSAGNKNIQYF,TGTGCCAGTAGCGCGGGGAACAAAAACATTCAGTACTTC
few,-,TRBJ1-1,TRBV27,CASSPGRETEAFF,TGTGCCAGCAGTCCAGGGAGGGAAACTGAAGCTTTCTTT
once,TRBD1,TRBJ1-1,TRBV9,CASSVTQGALTEAFF,TGTGCCAGCAGCGTAACTCAGGGGGCTTTGACTGAAGCTTTCTTT
-,TRBD2,TRBJ2-7,TRBV20-1,CSATTSGRSSYEQYF,TGCAGTGCAACGACTAGCGGGAGGAGCTCCTACGAGCAGTACTTC
few,-,TRBJ1-2,TRBV19,CASSIRANYGYTF,TGTGCCAGTAGTATAAGGGCTAACTATGGCTACACCTTC
few,-,TRBJ2-7,TRBV6-1,CATSGTRNGEQYF,TGTGCCACCTCCGGGACAAGGAATGGAGAGCAGTACTTC
few,TRBD2,TRBJ2-7,TRBV24-1,CATSDLQGIGLVGLAGDSEQYF,TGTGCCACCAGTGATTTGCAGGGGATAGGACTAGTAGGGCTAGCGGGAGATAGCGAGCAGTACTTC
-,-,TRBJ2-5,TRBV6-2/TRBV6-3,CASSYSERETQYF,TGTGCCAGCAGTTACTCGGAGCGGGAGACCCAGTACTTC
once,-,TRBJ1-4,TRBV15,CATSRDRGRGSVPNEKLFF,TGTGCCACCAGCAGAGATCGGGGCAGGGGATCTGTTCCTAATGAAAAACTGTTTTTT
-,-,TRBJ1-1,TRBV3-1,CASSSRRLVNTEAFF,TGTGCCAGCAGCTCGCGACGGCTCGTGAACACTGAAGCTTTCTTT
few,TRBD1,TRBJ1-2,TRBV5-6,CASSWAGGVGYTF,TGTGCCAGCAGCTGGGCAGGGGGCGTTGGCTACACCTTC
many,-,TRBJ1-2,TRBV28,CASSFLGFYGYTF,TGTGCCAGCAGTTTTCTGGGGTTCTATGGCTACACCTTC
many,-,TRBJ1-1,TRBV28,CASSLGPLAFF,TGTGCCAGCAGTTTGGGCCCTTTAGCTTTCTTT
-,-,TRBJ1-2,TRBV7-3,CASSLGTQGSYGYTF,TGTGCCAGCAGCTTAGGGACCCAGGGTTCCTATGGCTACACCTTC
-,-,TRBJ1-5,TRBV29-1,CSVVGYSNQPQHF,TGCAGCGTTGTGGGGTATAGCAATCAGCCCCAGCATTTT
-,TRBD1,TRBJ2-4,TRBV6-5,CASSYLGQGRAKNIQYF,TGTGCCAGCAGTTACCTGGGACAGGGGAGAGCCAAAAACATTCAGTACTTC
few,-,TRBJ2-7,TRBV28,CASSFGGLYEQYF,TGTGCCAGCAGTTTCGGAGGGCTCTACGAGCAGTACTTC
-,-,TRBJ1-1,TRBV20-1,CSAKIQKRTEAFF,TGCAGTGCTAAGATCCAGAAGAGGACTGAAGCTTTCTTT
few,-,TRBJ1-1,TRBV3-1,CASSRWGAEAFF,TGTGCCAGCAGCCGATGGGGGGCGGAAGCTTTCTTT
-,-,TRBJ1-1,TRBV11-2,CASSFGFSEAFF,TGTGCCAGCAGCTTTGGCTTCAGTGAAGCTTTCTTT
-,-,TRBJ2-1,TRBV28,CASNGVGRGLANEQFF,TGTGCCAGCAACGGGGTGGGTCGGGGGCTCGCCAATGAGCAGTTCTTC
-,-,TRBJ1-2,TRBV19,CASSIGRENYGYTF,TGTGCCAGTAGTATCGGCAGAGAAAACTATGGCTACACCTTC
few,-,TRBJ1-2,TRBV19,CASRNAGDGYTF,TGTGCCAGTAGGAATGCAGGCGATGGCTACACCTTC
-,-,TRBJ2-5,TRBV4-1,CASSHPLGRETQYF,TGCGCCAGCAGCCACCCATTGGGGAGGGAGACCCAGTACTTC
few,-,TRBJ1-1,TRBV11-2,CASRSTGGAFF,TGTGCCAGCAGATCGACAGGAGGTGCTTTCTTT
few,-,TRBJ1-5,TRBV6-1,CATDRDTPYSNQPQHF,TGTGCCACCGACCGGGACACCCCTTATAGCAATCAGCCCCAGCATTTT
many,-,TRBJ2-2,TRBV15,CATGLGYTGELFF,TGTGCCACCGGTCTCGGATACACCGGGGAGCTGTTTTTT
-,-,TRBJ1-5,TRBV15,CATSGLVGVNSNQPQHF,TGTGCCACCAGCGGCCTTGTAGGAGTTAATAGCAATCAGCCCCAGCATTTT
many,-,TRBJ2-7,TRBV28,CASSHPSRQYEQYF,TGTGCCAGCAGTCATCCATCAAGACAGTACGAGCAGTACTTC
many,-,TRBJ1-2,TRBV6-1,CASSREQHHF,TGTGCCAGCAGTCGGGAACAACACCACTTC
few,-,TRBJ1-2,TRBV25-1,CASSTEGVYGYTF,TGTGCCAGCAGTACGGAGGGTGTCTATGGCTACACCTTC
few,-,TRBJ2-7,TRBV12-3/TRBV12-4,CASSLELTGRTYEQYF,TGTGCCAGCAGTTTAGAATTGACAGGACGGACCTACGAGCAGTACTTC
many,-,TRBJ1-2,TRBV28,CASSSQNYGYTF,TGTGCCAGCAGTTCCCAGAACTATGGCTACACCTTC
-,TRBD1,TRBJ1-6,TRBV27,CASRLQGAGNSPLHF,TGTGCCAGCAGGTTACAGGGGGCTGGGAATTCACCCCTCCACTTT
-,-,TRBJ2-5,TRBV7-3,CASSLTIGGTQYF,TGTGCCAGCAGCTTAACGATCGGAGGAACCCAGTACTTC
-,TRBD1,TRBJ1-3,TRBV3-1,CASSPRTGIGNTIYF,TGTGCCAGCAGCCCACGGACAGGGATTGGAAACACCATATATTTT
-,TRBD1,TRBJ1-6,TRBV5-1,CASSSWTGLYSPLHF,TGCGCCAGCAGCTCTTGGACAGGGTTGTACTCACCCCTCCACTTT
many,-,TRBJ1-1,TRBV29-1,CSAPGQGSGEAFF,TGCAGCGCCCCGGGACAAGGTTCTGGGGAAGCTTTCTTT
-,-,TRBJ2-3,TRBV6-5,CASSYFGPRGTDTQYF,TGTGCCAGCAGTTATTTCGGGCCGCGAGGAACAGATACGCAGTATTTT
few,-,TRBJ1-5,TRBV2,CASSDNPRAFNQPQHF,TGTGCCAGCAGTGATAATCCCCGAGCATTCAATCAGCCCCAGCATTTT
many,-,TRBJ1-4,TRBV3-1,CASSQTEKLFF,TGTGCCAGCAGCCAAACGGAAAAACTGTTTTTT
many,TRBD1,TRBJ1-2,TRBV12-3/TRBV12-4,CASSRQGGFGYTF,TGTGCCAGCAGTCGACAGGGCGGCTTTGGCTACACCTTC